A single sample gave rise to the 17 T cell receptor beta chains below, sequenced in a study of T cells in Graves' hyperthyroidism and ophthalmopathy. The investigators amplified TCR beta CDR3 regions from RNA transcripts. HTBI primers drove first-round RT-PCR of the TCR CDR3. TCRdb ran MiXCR on the multiplex PCR reads and lists one entry per CDR3 protein. The sample includes under 700,000 distinct CDR3 sequences, just over 45% of them seen just once. The sequenced material came from peripheral blood or thyroid tissue (not recorded which). Every receptor here comes from a woman under 30 with Graves' hyperthyroidism.

This clonotype was recorded at least ten times. The J gene is TRBJ1-2, the V gene TRBV25-1, with D perhaps matching TRBD1 (6 bases). Germline V gives CDR1 MGHDK, CDR2 SYGVNS. The V and J ends lost 5 bases and 2 bases respectively, with 12 bases between them. The CDR3 consists of 14 residues. CDR3 bases: TGTGCCAGCAGTTCCCACAGGGAGAACTATGGCTACACCTTC. Its translation is CASSSHRENYGYTF.

V and J are TRBV15 and TRBJ2-6, with 12 bases identical to TRBD1. V lost 6 bases to trimming and J lost 2 bases; unmatched junction nucleotides: 11. Germline V gives CDR1 LNHNV, CDR2 YYDKDF (reference sequence). This CDR3 comprises 19 residues. The CDR3, as DNA: TGTGCCACCAGTCCCGTTCCGGGACAGGGGGCTACTGGGGCCAACGTCCTGACTTTC. Translated: CATSPVPGQGATGANVLTF.

The chain couples TRBV7-2 to TRBJ1-2, with 9 bases lining up with TRBD1. V shed 5 bases, J shed 0 bases, and the junction held 7 bases outside the gene matches. Germline loops: CDR1 SGHTA, CDR2 FQGNSA. There are 16 residues in the CDR3. This CDR3 reads CASSRDRETANYGYTF. CDR3 in DNA: TGTGCCAGCAGCCGGGACAGGGAAACAGCTAACTATGGCTACACCTTC.

The chain joins TRBV2 to TRBJ1-5, with unresolved D. The CDR3 covers 14 residues. Trimming cost V 5 bases and J 6 bases, with 14 bases left between them. Germline loops: CDR1 SNHLY, CDR2 FYNNEI. CDR3 coding DNA: TGTGCCAGCAGTCAGGAGGGATGGTTTCAGCCCCAGCATTTT. It codes for CASSQEGWFQPQHF.

The chain couples TRBV13 to TRBJ1-4; perhaps TRBD1 as D (6 bases). V lost 5 bases and J 4 bases, leaving 17 bases between the germline ends. CDR3 length equals 16 residues. Germline CDR1 is PRHDT and CDR2 is FYEKMQ (reference sequence). This CDR3 reads CASSTGTRTDNEKLFF. CDR3 nucleotides: TGTGCCAGCAGCACCGGGACACGGACAGATAATGAAAAACTGTTTTTT.

In regard to this clonotype: This could be a read error, since a much larger clone is one nucleotide away. This rearrangement joins TRBV10-3 to TRBJ1-1, with D possibly being TRBD1 (5 bases). The CDR3 runs to 14 residues. Germline lookup yields CDR1 ENHRY and CDR2 SYGVKD. CDR3 region: CAVRRGEGDTEAFF. The CDR3 DNA follows: TGTGCCGTCAGGAGAGGCGAAGGGGACACTGAAGCTTTCTTT.

This clonotype was observed at least ten times. This chain joins TRBV7-2 and TRBJ1-2; 7 bases fit TRBD1. This CDR3 is built from 14 residues. CDR1 is SGHTA and CDR2 is FQGNSA in the germline V gene. V lost 5 bases, J lost 6 bases, and 9 bases stayed unmatched. The CDR3 bases are TGTGCCAGCAGCCACAGGGGTGGGGTAGATGGCTACACCTTC. It specifies CASSHRGGVDGYTF.

A single count supports this clonotype. The chain links TRBV5-5 to TRBJ2-5; D may be TRBD1 (5 bases). The CDR3 loop spans 16 amino acids. In germline, CDR1 is SGHKS, CDR2 YYEKEE (reference sequence). The germline V and J ends were trimmed by 3 bases and 1 base, with 16 bases remaining between them. CDR3 DNA sequence: TGTGCCAGCAGCTCACGCCCGAAAGGGGTCCAAGAGACCCAGTACTTC. It encodes CASSSRPKGVQETQYF.

For this clonotype: A much larger clone differs from this one at a single base, so this may be a read error. The rearrangement uses TRBV19 and TRBJ1-1; D perhaps matches TRBD1 (5 bases). Germline lookup yields CDR1 LNHDA and CDR2 SQIVND (reference sequence). The CDR3 consists of 13 residues. CDR3 coding DNA: TGTGCCAGTACCTTGACAGAGAACACTGAAGATTTCTTT. It specifies CASTLTENTEDFF.

The V gene is TRBV11-2, the J gene TRBJ1-4; D gene unclear. The V end lost 0 bases, the J end lost 7 bases, and 12 bases lay between the germline ends. CDR3 length equals 15 residues. Germline V CDR1 and CDR2: SGHAT, FQNNGV. CDR3 protein: CASSLEESWGEKLFF. CDR3 in DNA: TGTGCCAGCAGCTTAGAGGAATCCTGGGGTGAAAAACTGTTTTTT. The full variable domain, with the rest looked up from reference TRBV11-2 and TRBJ1-4, is EAGVAQSPRYKIIEKRQSVAFWCNPISGHATLYWYQQILGQGPKLLIQFQNNGVVDDSQLPKDRFSAERLKGVDSTLKIQPAKLEDSAVYLCASSLEESWGEKLFFGSGTQLSVL.

This clonotype appeared a few times. This chain connects TRBV12-3 or TRBV12-4 to TRBJ2-5; 10 bases agree with TRBD2. The CDR3 runs to 17 residues. J was trimmed by 4 bases and V by 4 bases; bases with no gene match: 12. CDR3 residues: CASSSARLAGRPETQYF. CDR3 DNA sequence: TGTGCCAGCAGTTCCGCTAGACTAGCGGGTAGACCAGAGACCCAGTACTTC.

The chain carries TRBV10-3 and TRBJ1-2; D is undetermined. The V end lost 11 bases, the J end lost 2 bases, and 12 bases lay between the germline ends. The CDR3 loop spans 12 amino acids. Germline CDR1 is ENHRY and CDR2 is SYGVKD. CDR3 sequence (DNA): TGTGCCGGAGGGAGGTGGAACTATGGCTACACCTTC. Translating gives CAGGRWNYGYTF.

The chain couples TRBV29-1 to TRBJ2-3, with TRBD1 identical over 9 bases. The CDR3 consists of 15 residues. The germline V gene has CDR1 SQVTM and CDR2 ANQGSEA. V shed 6 bases, J shed 5 bases, and the junction held 12 bases outside the gene matches. This CDR3 is CSVPRGTGSRDTQYF. CDR3 nucleotide sequence: TGCAGCGTCCCCCGGGGGACAGGGAGTCGAGATACGCAGTATTTT.

The V call is TRBV2, the J call TRBJ2-2; possibly TRBD1 for D (6 bases). Trimming removed 3 bases at V and 6 bases at J, with 11 bases between. Germline CDR1 SNHLY, CDR2 FYNNEI. The CDR3 totals 14 residues. CDR3 DNA: TGTGCCAGCAGTGAGCGACAGGCCCCCGGGGAGCTGTTTTTT. It yields the protein CASSERQAPGELFF.

In nucleotides, the CDR3 is TGTGCCAGCAGCTTATCGTTTAGGGGGGACTATGGCTACACCTTC. Translation: CASSLSFRGDYGYTF. This chain connects TRBV7-8 to TRBJ1-2; D is perhaps TRBD1 (6 bases). V gave up 2 bases and J gave up 3 bases, with 13 bases separating them. This CDR3 comprises 15 residues. Germline CDR1 reads SGHVS; CDR2 reads FQNEAQ. Variable domain in full (rest from reference TRBV7-8 and TRBJ1-2): GAGVSQSPRYKVAKRGQDVALRCDPISGHVSLFWYQQALGQGPEFLTYFQNEAQLDKSGLPSDRFFAERPEGSVSTLKIQRTQQEDSAVYLCASSLSFRGDYGYTFGSGTRLTVV.

The chain employs TRBV10-3 and TRBJ1-1; 8 nucleotides align to TRBD1. The V gene end was trimmed by 5 bases and the J gene end by 5 bases; junction bases not matched to a gene: 10. Germline-derived CDR1 and CDR2 are ENHRY and SYGVKD. This CDR3 has 15 amino acids. This chain's CDR3 is CAISWQGQVGTEAFF. DNA for the CDR3: TGTGCCATCAGTTGGCAGGGACAGGTTGGGACTGAAGCTTTCTTT.

This clonotype was detected ten times or more. The J gene is TRBJ1-2, the V gene TRBV29-1; D possibly corresponds to TRBD1 (5 bases). With 7 bases removed from V and 4 bases from J, the gap between germline ends came to 10 bases. Germline V CDR1 and CDR2: SQVTM, ANQGSEA. The CDR3 has 11 amino acids. CDR3 protein: CSDTQAYGYTF. CDR3 nucleotide sequence: TGCAGCGACACACAGGCCTATGGCTACACCTTC.